These T cell receptor beta chains were read from a single sample in a study of beta chain features in type 1 diabetes. Measured with immunoSEQ multiplex PCR; TCRdb has only the in-frame clones, and not every one. The sample has about 660,000 clones, 11% to 15% seen once. Source material: naive CD4+ T cells from blood. All receptors derive from a man between 18 and 35 years old with type 1 diabetes. The CDR3 runs from the conserved cysteine through the conserved F or W. D genes are given only for firm matches. Clone size is stated in some rows and not others, as once, few, many or a class when expanded.

TGTGCCAGCAGTTTTTCGACACGAACTGGGCGGTCTGGAAACACCATATATTTT CASSFSTRTGRSGNTIYF TRBV7-2 . 18 . TRBJ1-3
TGTGCCAGCAGCCCCCGGATGTCAGGGGGCAGGGAAAAACTGTTTTTT CASSPRMSGGREKLFF TRBV7-2 TRBD1 16 . TRBJ1-4
TGTGCCAGCAGTGAAAGCAGGGACCATACGCAGTATTTT CASSESRDHTQYF TRBV6-5 . 13 few TRBJ2-3
TGTGCCAGCAGTCAGGGGGTCACAGGGTTCTACGAGCAGTACTTC CASSQGVTGFYEQYF TRBV7-9 TRBD1 15 . TRBJ2-7
TGTGCCAGCAGCCAAGATCTCAGCAGGGCGGCTGGGGCCAACGTCCTGACTTTC CASSQDLSRAAGANVLTF TRBV4-2 . 18 . TRBJ2-6
TGCGCCAGCAGCATAACAGGGGTTCGGGATGAAAAACTGTTTTTT CASSITGVRDEKLFF TRBV5-1 TRBD1 15 . TRBJ1-4
TGTGCCAGCAGCTTAGATCCGGGCTCTAATGAGCAGTTCTTC CASSLDPGSNEQFF TRBV11-1 . 14 . TRBJ2-1
TGTGCTAGTGGAAAGGCAGCTTTGAACACTGAAGCTTTCTTT CASGKAALNTEAFF TRBV12-5 . 14 few TRBJ1-1
TGTGCCACCGCGGGGACTAGCGGGACCTACGAGCAGTACTTC CATAGTSGTYEQYF TRBV10-3 TRBD2 14 . TRBJ2-7
TGCAGCGTTGGACCGCGGGCCGGGGAGCTGTTTTTT CSVGPRAGELFF TRBV29-1 . 12 . TRBJ2-2
TGTGCCAGCAGCCGGAGCGGGGTCCAAGAGACCCAGTACTTC CASSRSGVQETQYF TRBV5-6 TRBD2 14 few TRBJ2-5
TGTGCCTGGAGTGGGGGGTCTCAGCCCCAGCATTTT CAWSGGSQPQHF TRBV30 . 12 few TRBJ1-5
TGTGCCAGCCATCCGGGAAGGATGAGGTATGGCTACACCTTC CASHPGRMRYGYTF TRBV10-3 . 14 . TRBJ1-2
TGTGCCAGCAGTTACTCAGGACAGGGTTCCGACAATGAGCAGTTCTTC CASSYSGQGSDNEQFF TRBV6-5 TRBD1 16 . TRBJ2-1
TGTGCTAGTGGCCCGGGACTGGGGGGAGACGAGACCCAGTACTTC CASGPGLGGDETQYF TRBV12-5 . 15 . TRBJ2-5
TGTGCCAGCGTTACAGGGGTCGGGTACACTGAAGCTTTCTTT CASVTGVGYTEAFF TRBV28 TRBD1 14 few TRBJ1-1
TGTGCCAGCAGACAGGACAGGGGGAACTATGGCTACACCTTC CASRQDRGNYGYTF TRBV25-1 TRBD1 14 few TRBJ1-2
TGTGCCAGCAGTGGAGTCTCCGGGACTAGCATGAATGAGCAGTTCTTC CASSGVSGTSMNEQFF TRBV2 TRBD2 16 . TRBJ2-1
TGCGCCAGCAGCTTTTCAGGGGTTAACTATGGCTACACCTTC CASSFSGVNYGYTF TRBV5-1 . 14 . TRBJ1-2
TGTGCCAGCTCTCCCGGACCGAATGAGCAGTTCTTC CASSPGPNEQFF TRBV18 . 12 few TRBJ2-1
TGTGCTAGTGGACTCTACAGGGCCAAGGGGACTGAAGCTTTCTTT CASGLYRAKGTEAFF TRBV12-5 . 15 few TRBJ1-1
TGTGCCTGGGCGGGGCAGTTTGAAGCTTTCTTT CAWAGQFEAFF TRBV30 . 11 few TRBJ1-1
TGCAGCGTTAGATCTGGGGCGGTTAGTCAGCCCCAGCATTTT CSVRSGAVSQPQHF TRBV29-1 . 14 few TRBJ1-5
TGTGCCAGCAGCCCGTTGCACGGGACAGGGGATTCACCCCTCCACTTT CASSPLHGTGDSPLHF TRBV4-2 TRBD1 16 few TRBJ1-6
TGCGCCAGCAGATTAGACAGGGCGACTCAGCCCCAGCATTTT CASRLDRATQPQHF TRBV5-1 TRBD1 14 few TRBJ1-5
TGTGCCAGCAGCCCTCAGTCGGTATTCCCAGTCGTGACCTATTTT CASSPQSVFPVVTYF TRBV16 . 15 few TRBJ2-3
TGCAGCGTTGGATCCCATGGTGGGAGCGAGCAGTACTTC CSVGSHGGSEQYF TRBV29-1 . 13 . TRBJ2-7
TGTGCCAGCAGTTCCCTCAGGGGGAATCAGCCCCAGCATTTT CASSSLRGNQPQHF TRBV6-5 TRBD1 14 . TRBJ1-5
TGCGCCAGCAGCTTGGATGGGAAAAGCACAGATACGCAGTATTTT CASSLDGKSTDTQYF TRBV5-1 . 15 few TRBJ2-3
TGCGCCAGCAGCCCCCAAGCCCGGGGGAAAGGTCAGCCCCAGCATTTT CASSPQARGKGQPQHF TRBV4-3 . 16 . TRBJ1-5
TGTGCCATCAGTGATGAGGGCAATCAGCCCCAGCATTTT CAISDEGNQPQHF TRBV10-3 . 13 few TRBJ1-5